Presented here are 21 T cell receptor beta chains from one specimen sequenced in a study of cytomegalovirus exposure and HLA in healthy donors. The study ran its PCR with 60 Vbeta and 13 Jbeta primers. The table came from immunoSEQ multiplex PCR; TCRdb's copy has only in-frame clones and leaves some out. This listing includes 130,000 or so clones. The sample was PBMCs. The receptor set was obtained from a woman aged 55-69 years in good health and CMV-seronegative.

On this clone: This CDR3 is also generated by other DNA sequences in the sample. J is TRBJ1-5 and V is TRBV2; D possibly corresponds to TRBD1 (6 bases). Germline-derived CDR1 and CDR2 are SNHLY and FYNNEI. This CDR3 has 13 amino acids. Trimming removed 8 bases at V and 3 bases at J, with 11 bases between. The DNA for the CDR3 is TGTGCCAGCTCACAGGGTCCCAATCAGCCCCAGCATTTT. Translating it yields CASSQGPNQPQHF.

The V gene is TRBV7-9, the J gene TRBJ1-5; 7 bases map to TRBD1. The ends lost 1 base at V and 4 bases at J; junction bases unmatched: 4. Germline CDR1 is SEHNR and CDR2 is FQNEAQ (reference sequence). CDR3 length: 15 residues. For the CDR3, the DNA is TGTGCCAGCAGCTTAGGGGACAGAATAAATCAGCCCCAGCATTTT. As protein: CASSLGDRINQPQHF.

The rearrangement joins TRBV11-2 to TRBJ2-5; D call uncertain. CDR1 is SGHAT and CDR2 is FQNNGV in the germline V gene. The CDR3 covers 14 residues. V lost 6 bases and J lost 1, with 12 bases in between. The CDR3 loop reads CASRDSRSQETQYF. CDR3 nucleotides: TGTGCCAGCAGAGACTCCCGCAGCCAAGAGACCCAGTACTTC. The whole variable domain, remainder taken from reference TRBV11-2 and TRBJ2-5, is EAGVAQSPRYKIIEKRQSVAFWCNPISGHATLYWYQQILGQGPKLLIQFQNNGVVDDSQLPKDRFSAERLKGVDSTLKIQPAKLEDSAVYLCASRDSRSQETQYFGPGTRLLVL.

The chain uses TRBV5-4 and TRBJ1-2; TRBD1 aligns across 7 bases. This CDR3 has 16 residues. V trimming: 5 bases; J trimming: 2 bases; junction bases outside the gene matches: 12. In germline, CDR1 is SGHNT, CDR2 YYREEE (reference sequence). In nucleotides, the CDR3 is TGTGCCAGCAGGTGGGACAGTCAGTCCCAGAACTATGGCTACACCTTC. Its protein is CASRWDSQSQNYGYTF.

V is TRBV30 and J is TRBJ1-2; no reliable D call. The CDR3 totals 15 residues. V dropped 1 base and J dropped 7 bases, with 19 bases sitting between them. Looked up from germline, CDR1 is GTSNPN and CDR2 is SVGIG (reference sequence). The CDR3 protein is CAWSAVPRRPLGYTF. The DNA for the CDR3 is TGTGCCTGGAGTGCAGTTCCCCGGAGACCGCTTGGCTACACCTTC.

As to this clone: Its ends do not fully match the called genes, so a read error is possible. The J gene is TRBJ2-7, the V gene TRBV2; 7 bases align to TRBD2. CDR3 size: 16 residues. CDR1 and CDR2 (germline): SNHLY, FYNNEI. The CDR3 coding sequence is TGTGCCAGCAGCGAAGCCCGCAGGGCGGGAGTGTACGAGCAGTACTTC. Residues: CASSEARRAGVYEQYF.

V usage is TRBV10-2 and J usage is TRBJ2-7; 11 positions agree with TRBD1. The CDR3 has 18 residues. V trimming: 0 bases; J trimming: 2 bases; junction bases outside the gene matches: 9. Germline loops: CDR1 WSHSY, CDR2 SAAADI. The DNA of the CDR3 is TGCGCCAGCAGTGAGTCGGCCGGACAGGGGGCGACACCCTACGAGCAGTACTTC. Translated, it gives CASSESAGQGATPYEQYF.

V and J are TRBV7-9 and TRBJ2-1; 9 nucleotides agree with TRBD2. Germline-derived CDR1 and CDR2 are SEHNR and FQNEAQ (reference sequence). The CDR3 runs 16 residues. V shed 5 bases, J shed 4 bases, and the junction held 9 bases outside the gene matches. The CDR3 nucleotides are TGTGCCAGCAGCCCGAATAGCGGGGGAGCATACAATGAGCAGTTCTTC. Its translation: CASSPNSGGAYNEQFF.

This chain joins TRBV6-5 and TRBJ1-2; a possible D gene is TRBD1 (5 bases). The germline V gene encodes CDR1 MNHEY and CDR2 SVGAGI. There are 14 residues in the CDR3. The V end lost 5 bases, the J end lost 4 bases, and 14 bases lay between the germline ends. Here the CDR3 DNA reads TGTGCCAGCAGTCGAACGTCGGACATCTATGGCTACACCTTC. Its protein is CASSRTSDIYGYTF.

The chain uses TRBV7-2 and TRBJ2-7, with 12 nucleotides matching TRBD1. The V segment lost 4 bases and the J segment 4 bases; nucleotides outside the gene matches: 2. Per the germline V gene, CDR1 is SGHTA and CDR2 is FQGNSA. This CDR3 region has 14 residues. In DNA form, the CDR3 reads TGTGCCAGCAGCTGGGGACAGGGGGCTTACGAGCAGTACTTC. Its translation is CASSWGQGAYEQYF.

DNA for the CDR3: TGTGCCAGCAGCTCCGGAGGGCTGCCTTCCTACGAGCAGTACTTC. Its protein product is CASSSGGLPSYEQYF. The chain recombines TRBV13 with TRBJ2-7, with D tentatively TRBD2 (6 bases). CDR1 is PRHDT and CDR2 is FYEKMQ in the germline V gene (reference sequence). The CDR3 extends over 15 amino acids. Trimming left V 4 bases short and J 1 base short, with 14 bases between.

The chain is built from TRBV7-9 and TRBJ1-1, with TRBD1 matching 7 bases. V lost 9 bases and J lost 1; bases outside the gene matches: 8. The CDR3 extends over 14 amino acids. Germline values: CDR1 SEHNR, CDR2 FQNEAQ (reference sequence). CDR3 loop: CARSLGTANTEAFF. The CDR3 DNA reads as TGTGCCAGAAGCCTCGGGACAGCGAACACTGAAGCTTTCTTT. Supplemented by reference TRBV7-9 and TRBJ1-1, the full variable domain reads DTGVSQNPRHKITKRGQNVTFRCDPISEHNRLYWYRQTLGQGPEFLTYFQNEAQLEKSRLLSDRFSAERPKGSFSTLEIQRTEQGDSAMYLCARSLGTANTEAFFGQGTRLTVV.

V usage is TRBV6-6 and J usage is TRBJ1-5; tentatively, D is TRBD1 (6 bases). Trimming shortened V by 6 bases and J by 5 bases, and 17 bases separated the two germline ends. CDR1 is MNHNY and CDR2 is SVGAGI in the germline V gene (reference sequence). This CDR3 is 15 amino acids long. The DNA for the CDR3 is TGTGCCAGCAGCCTACGGGGGGGCGCGGATCAGCCCCAGCATTTT. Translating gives CASSLRGGADQPQHF.

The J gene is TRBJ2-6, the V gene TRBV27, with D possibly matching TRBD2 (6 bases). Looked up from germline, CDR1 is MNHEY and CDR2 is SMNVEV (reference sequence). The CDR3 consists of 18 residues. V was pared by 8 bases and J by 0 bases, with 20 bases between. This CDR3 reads CASALRGGTHSGANVLTF. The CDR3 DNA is TGTGCCAGCGCGCTCCGTGGGGGGACCCACTCTGGGGCCAACGTCCTGACTTTC.

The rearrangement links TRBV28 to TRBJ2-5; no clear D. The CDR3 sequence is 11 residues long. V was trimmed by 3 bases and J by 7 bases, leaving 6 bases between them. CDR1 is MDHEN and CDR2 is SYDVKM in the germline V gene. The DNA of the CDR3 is TGTGCCAGCAGTTTTCTAGGGACCCAGTACTTC. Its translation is CASSFLGTQYF.

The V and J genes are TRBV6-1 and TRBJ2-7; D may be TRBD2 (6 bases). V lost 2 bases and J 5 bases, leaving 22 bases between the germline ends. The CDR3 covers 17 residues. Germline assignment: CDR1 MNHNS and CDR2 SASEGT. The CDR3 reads CASSERDFRLYSDEQYF. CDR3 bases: TGTGCCAGCAGTGAAAGGGACTTTAGACTTTATAGTGACGAGCAGTACTTC.

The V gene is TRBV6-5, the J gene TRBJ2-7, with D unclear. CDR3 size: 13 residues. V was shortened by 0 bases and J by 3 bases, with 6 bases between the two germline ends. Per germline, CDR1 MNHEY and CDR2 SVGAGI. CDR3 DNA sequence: TGTGCCAGCAGTTACTCGATCAGCTACGAGCAGTACTTC. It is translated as CASSYSISYEQYF.

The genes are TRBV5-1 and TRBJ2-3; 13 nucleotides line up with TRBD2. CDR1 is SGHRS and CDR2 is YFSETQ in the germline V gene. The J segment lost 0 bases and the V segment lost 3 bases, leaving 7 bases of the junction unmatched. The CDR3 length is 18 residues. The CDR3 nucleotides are TGCGCCAGCAGCTCAGGGACTAGCGGGGCTGCTAGCACAGATACGCAGTATTTT. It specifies CASSSGTSGAASTDTQYF.

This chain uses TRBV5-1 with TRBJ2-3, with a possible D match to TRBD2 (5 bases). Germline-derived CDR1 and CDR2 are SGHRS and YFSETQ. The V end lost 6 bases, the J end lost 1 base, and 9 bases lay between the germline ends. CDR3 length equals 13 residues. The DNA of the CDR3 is TGCGCCAGCATAGCGTCCGGCACAGATACGCAGTATTTT. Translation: CASIASGTDTQYF.

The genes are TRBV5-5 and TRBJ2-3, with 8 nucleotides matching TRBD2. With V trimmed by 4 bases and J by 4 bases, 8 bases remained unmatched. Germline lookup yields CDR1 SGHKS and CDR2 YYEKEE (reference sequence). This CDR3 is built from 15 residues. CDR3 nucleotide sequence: TGTGCCAGCAGCCCCTTACCGGGAGGGGCAGATACGCAGTATTTT. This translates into CASSPLPGGADTQYF.

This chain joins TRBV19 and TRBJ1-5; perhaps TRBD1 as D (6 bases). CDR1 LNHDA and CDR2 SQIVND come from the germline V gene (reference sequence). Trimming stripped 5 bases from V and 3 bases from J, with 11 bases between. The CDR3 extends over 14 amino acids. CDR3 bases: TGTGCCAGTAGTGAAGGACAGAACAATCAGCCCCAGCATTTT. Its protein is CASSEGQNNQPQHF.